The 11 T cell receptor beta chains in this list originate from one sample, sequenced in a study of blood T cells in healthy people across ages. Using a J-beta primer mix together with a sample-barcoded 5' primer, a second PCR was run for about 6 to 11 cycles. A single record per CDR3 protein comes from TCRdb applying MiXCR to the 5' RACE reads. Of a few hundred thousand distinct CDR3 sequences listed, 52% are singletons. Sequenced input: blood. The origin of the receptors is a man in his sixties in good health.

In this sample, this clonotype turned up many times. The V gene is TRBV4-3, the J gene TRBJ2-7; D perhaps matches TRBD1 (5 bases). Germline V gene sequence: CDR1 LGHNA, CDR2 YSLEER. Trimming removed 0 bases at V and 3 bases at J, with 12 bases between. The CDR3 has 15 residues. CDR3 nucleotides: TGCGCCAGCAGCCAAGATCCACAGGCCTACTACGAGCAGTACTTC. Translation: CASSQDPQAYYEQYF.

This clonotype was seen only a few times. A single base separates this from a much larger clone, so it may be a read error. The J gene is TRBJ2-5, the V gene TRBV2, with 9 bases fitting TRBD2. With 6 bases clipped from V and 5 bases from J, the junction kept 7 bases outside the gene matches. This CDR3 has 14 amino acids. Per germline, CDR1 SNHLY and CDR2 FYNNEI. The CDR3 is CASSRSGSGETQYF. Written as DNA, the CDR3 is TGTGCCAGCAGCCGTAGCGGGAGTGGGGAGACCCAGTACTTC.

This clonotype was detected ten times or more. V is TRBV20-1 and J is TRBJ2-5, with TRBD2 matching 15 bases. The CDR3 is 18 amino acids. Germline V gives CDR1 DFQATT, CDR2 SNEGSKA (reference sequence). J was trimmed by 2 bases and V by 6 bases; bases with no gene match: 13. The CDR3 DNA reads as TGCAGTGCGACCAACCCGCCCGGGACTAGCGGGGGGCAAGAGACCCAGTACTTC. This codes for CSATNPPGTSGGQETQYF.

In DNA, the CDR3 is TGCAGTGCTGGGGGGGTTGCCGGGGTTATCTACAATGAGCAGTTCTTC. It translates to CSAGGVAGVIYNEQFF. This chain connects TRBV20-1 to TRBJ2-1, with 7 bases aligning to TRBD2. The germline gives CDR1 DFQATT, CDR2 SNEGSKA (reference sequence). The trim removed 5 bases at V and 3 bases at J, leaving 13 bases unmatched. The length of the CDR3 is 16 residues.

The rearrangement uses TRBV30 and TRBJ1-1, with a weak D call TRBD1 (5 bases). The germline V gene encodes CDR1 GTSNPN and CDR2 SVGIG (reference sequence). The CDR3 consists of 11 residues. The V gene lost 3 bases and the J gene lost 7 bases, with 9 bases spanning the gap. The CDR3 loop reads CAWRDGGEAFF. CDR3 DNA: TGTGCCTGGAGAGACGGGGGTGAAGCTTTCTTT.

V gene TRBV11-2 combines with J gene TRBJ2-3; D is undetermined. Germline V CDR1 and CDR2: SGHAT, FQNNGV. The CDR3 sequence is 15 residues long. V was pared by 5 bases and J by 0 bases, with 12 bases between. CDR3: CASSQLGLSTDTQYF. CDR3 nucleotides: TGTGCCAGCAGCCAGTTGGGCCTTAGCACAGATACGCAGTATTTT.

This clonotype was seen at least ten times. The V and J genes are TRBV14 and TRBJ2-1; the match to TRBD2 covers 8 bases. This CDR3 is 15 amino acids long. Trimming removed 1 base from V and 5 bases from J; junction bases left unmatched: 4. The V gene's germline CDR1 is SGHDN and CDR2 FVKESK. The CDR3 protein is CASSQAAGANNEQFF. The CDR3 region has the DNA TGTGCCAGCAGCCAAGCAGCGGGGGCCAACAATGAGCAGTTCTTC.

Points on this clonotype: This may be a read error: a much more frequent sequence differs by one nucleotide. This chain uses TRBV7-2 with TRBJ2-5, with 12 bases fitting TRBD2. The V gene's germline CDR1 is SGHTA and CDR2 FQGNSA. V gave up 3 bases and J gave up 11 bases; unmatched junction bases: 22. There are 19 residues in the CDR3. CDR3 protein: CASSFAEPWTSGTRSEQYF. CDR3 DNA: TGTGCCAGCAGCTTTGCCGAACCGTGGACTAGCGGGACTCGCAGTGAGCAGTACTTC. Full variable domain (remainder filled in from reference TRBV7-2 and TRBJ2-5): GAGVSQSPSNKVTEKGKDVELRCDPISGHTALYWYRQSLGQGLEFLIYFQGNSAPDKSGLPSDRFSAERTGGSVSTLTIQRTQQEDSAVYLCASSFAEPWTSGTRSEQYFGPGTRLLVL.

This clonotype was seen only a few times. The chain links TRBV11-2 to TRBJ1-2; 8 positions agree with TRBD1. V lost 4 bases and J lost 5; bases outside the gene matches: 6. The CDR3 contains 14 residues. Germline-derived CDR1 and CDR2 are SGHAT and FQNNGV. CDR3 amino acids: CASSSTGQVYGYTF. In nucleotides, the CDR3 is TGTGCCAGCAGCTCAACGGGACAGGTGTATGGCTACACCTTC.

V usage is TRBV4-3 and J usage is TRBJ2-7; the D is unclear. Trimming removed 0 bases from V and 4 bases from J, with 7 bases in between. CDR1 and CDR2 from the germline V gene are LGHNA and YSLEER. The CDR3 consists of 13 residues. CDR3 sequence: CASSQDLLYEQYF. The CDR3 DNA sequence: TGCGCCAGCAGCCAAGATCTCCTTTACGAGCAGTACTTC.

The rearrangement links TRBV12-3 or TRBV12-4 to TRBJ2-3; 8 bases match TRBD2. The CDR3 has 15 amino acids. After removal of 5 bases from V and 1 base from J, the junction contained 5 bases not matched to a gene. The CDR3 is CASSQAGVCTDTQYF. DNA of the CDR3: TGTGCCAGCAGTCAAGCGGGGGTGTGCACAGATACGCAGTATTTT.